This T cell receptor (beta chain) was retrieved from a study of OX40 agonist ivuxolimab in advanced cancers. For the study at large: A male proportion of 70% to 90% was recorded, with mean age approximately 57 years and range roughly 23 to 79. Under the entry rules, prior anti-PD-1, anti-PD-L1 or anti-CTLA-4 therapy was allowed, and 35% to 40% had some.

Germline V gives CDR1 SGHVS, CDR2 FNYEAQ. The ends were cut back, 0 bases at V and 7 bases at J, with 15 bases in the middle. The CDR3 is 15 residues long. The protocol was immunoSEQ multiplex PCR, while the TCRdb copy is restricted to in-frame clones and leaves out a portion. Counted here are about 88,000 clones, approximately 85% occurring once; the ten biggest clones make up about 4.1%. Concerning this clone itself: Its target is unknown.

Overall study findings and caveats: On average, a greater number of expanded clones characterised CD8+ T cells relative to CD4+.

This TCR was sampled from an adult with an advanced solid tumor such as melanoma, head and neck, liver or kidney cancer. Sequences were derived from CD4+ or CD8+ T cells sorted from blood, sampled in a trial of the OX40 agonist ivuxolimab. The rearrangement joins TRBV7-6 to TRBJ1-1; D remains ambiguous. CDR3 sequence: CASSLAAGFGDEAFF. The CDR3 DNA follows: TGTGCCAGCAGCTTAGCGGCGGGGTTCGGGGATGAAGCTTTCTTT.